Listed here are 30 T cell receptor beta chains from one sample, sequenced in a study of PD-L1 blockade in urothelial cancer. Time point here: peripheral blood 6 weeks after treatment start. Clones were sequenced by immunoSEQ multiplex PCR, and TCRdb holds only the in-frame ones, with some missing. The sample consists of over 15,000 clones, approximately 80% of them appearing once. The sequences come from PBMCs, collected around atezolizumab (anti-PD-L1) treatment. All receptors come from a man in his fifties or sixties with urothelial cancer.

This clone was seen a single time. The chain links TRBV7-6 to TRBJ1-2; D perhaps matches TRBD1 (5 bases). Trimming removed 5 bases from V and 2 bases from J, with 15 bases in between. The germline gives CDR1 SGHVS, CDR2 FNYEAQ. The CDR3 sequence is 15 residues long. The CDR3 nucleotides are TGTGCCAGCAGCCCAACTCACACAGGCAACTATGGCTACACCTTC. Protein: CASSPTHTGNYGYTF.

Here the CDR3 reads CASSPGGYEQYF. CDR3 DNA sequence: TGTGCCAGCTCACCCGGCGGTTACGAGCAGTACTTC. The chain employs TRBV18 and TRBJ2-7, with no clear D. The CDR3 has 12 amino acids. Germline-derived CDR1 and CDR2 are KGHSH and LQKENI. V was trimmed by 3 bases and J by 4 bases, leaving 7 bases between them.

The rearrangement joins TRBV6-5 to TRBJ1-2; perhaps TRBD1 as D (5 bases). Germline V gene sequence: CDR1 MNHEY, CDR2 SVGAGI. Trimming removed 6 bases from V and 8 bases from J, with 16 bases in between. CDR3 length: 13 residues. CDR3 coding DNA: TGTGCCAGCAGAATAGAAAGGGGCCGGGGCTACACCTTC. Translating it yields CASRIERGRGYTF.

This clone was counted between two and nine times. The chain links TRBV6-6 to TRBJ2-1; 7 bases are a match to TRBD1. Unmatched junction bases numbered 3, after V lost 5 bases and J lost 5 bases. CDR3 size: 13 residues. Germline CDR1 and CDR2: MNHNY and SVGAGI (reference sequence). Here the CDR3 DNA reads TGTGCCAGCAGTACAGGGGCTAACAATGAGCAGTTCTTC. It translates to CASSTGANNEQFF.

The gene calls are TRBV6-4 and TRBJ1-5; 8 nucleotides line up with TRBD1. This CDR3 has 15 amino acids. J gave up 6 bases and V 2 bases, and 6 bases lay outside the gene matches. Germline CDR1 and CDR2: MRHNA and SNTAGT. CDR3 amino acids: CASSDAAGTGQPQHF. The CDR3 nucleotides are TGTGCCAGCAGTGACGCGGCGGGGACAGGTCAGCCCCAGCATTTT.

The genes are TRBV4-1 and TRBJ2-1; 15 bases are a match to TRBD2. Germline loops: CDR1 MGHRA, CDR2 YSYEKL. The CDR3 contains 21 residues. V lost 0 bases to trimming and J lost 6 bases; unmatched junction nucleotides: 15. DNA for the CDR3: TGCGCCAGCAGCCAAGATGGAGGACTAGCGGGAGGGCCGAGTATAACCAATGAGCAGTTCTTC. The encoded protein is CASSQDGGLAGGPSITNEQFF.

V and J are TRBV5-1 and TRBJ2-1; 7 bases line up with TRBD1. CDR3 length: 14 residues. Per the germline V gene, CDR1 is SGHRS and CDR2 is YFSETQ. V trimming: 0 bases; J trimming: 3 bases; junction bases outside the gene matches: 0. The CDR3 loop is CASSLGQGYNEQFF. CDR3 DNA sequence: TGCGCCAGCAGCTTGGGACAGGGCTACAATGAGCAGTTCTTC. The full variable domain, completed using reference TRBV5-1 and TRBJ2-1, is KAGVTQTPRYLIKTRGQQVTLSCSPISGHRSVSWYQQTPGQGLQFLFEYFSETQRNKGNFPGRFSGRQFSNSRSEMNVSTLELGDSALYLCASSLGQGYNEQFFGPGTRLTVL.

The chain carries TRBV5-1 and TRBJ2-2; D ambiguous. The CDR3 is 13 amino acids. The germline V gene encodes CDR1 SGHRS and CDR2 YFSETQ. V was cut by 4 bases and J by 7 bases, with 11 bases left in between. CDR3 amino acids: CASSTLTFGELFF. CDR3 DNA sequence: TGCGCCAGCAGCACTCTAACTTTCGGGGAGCTGTTTTTT. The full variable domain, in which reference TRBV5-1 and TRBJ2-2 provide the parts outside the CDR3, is KAGVTQTPRYLIKTRGQQVTLSCSPISGHRSVSWYQQTPGQGLQFLFEYFSETQRNKGNFPGRFSGRQFSNSRSEMNVSTLELGDSALYLCASSTLTFGELFFGEGSRLTVL.

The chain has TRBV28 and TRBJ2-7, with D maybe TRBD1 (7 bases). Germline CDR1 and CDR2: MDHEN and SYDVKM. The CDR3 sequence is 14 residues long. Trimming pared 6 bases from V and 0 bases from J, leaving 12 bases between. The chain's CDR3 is CASSRQGGSYEQYV. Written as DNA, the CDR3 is TGTGCCAGCAGCAGACAGGGAGGCTCCTACGAGCAGTACGTC.

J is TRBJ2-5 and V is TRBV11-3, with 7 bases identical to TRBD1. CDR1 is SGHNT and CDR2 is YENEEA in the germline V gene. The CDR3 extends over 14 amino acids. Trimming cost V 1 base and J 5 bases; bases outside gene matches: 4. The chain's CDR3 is CASSLGTGVETQYF. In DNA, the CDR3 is TGTGCCAGCAGCTTAGGCACAGGGGTGGAGACCCAGTACTTC.

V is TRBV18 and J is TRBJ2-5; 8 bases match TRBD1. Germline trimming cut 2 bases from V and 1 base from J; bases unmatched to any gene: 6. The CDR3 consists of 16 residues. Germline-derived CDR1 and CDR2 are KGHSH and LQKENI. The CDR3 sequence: CASSPMTGTGQETQYF. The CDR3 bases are TGTGCCAGCTCACCAATGACCGGGACAGGCCAAGAGACCCAGTACTTC.

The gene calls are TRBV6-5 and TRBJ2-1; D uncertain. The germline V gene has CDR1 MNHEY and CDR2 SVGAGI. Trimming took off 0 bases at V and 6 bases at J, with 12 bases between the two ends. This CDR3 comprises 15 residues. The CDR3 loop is CASSYSNARINEQFF. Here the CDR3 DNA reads TGTGCCAGCAGTTACTCGAACGCGCGTATCAATGAGCAGTTCTTC.

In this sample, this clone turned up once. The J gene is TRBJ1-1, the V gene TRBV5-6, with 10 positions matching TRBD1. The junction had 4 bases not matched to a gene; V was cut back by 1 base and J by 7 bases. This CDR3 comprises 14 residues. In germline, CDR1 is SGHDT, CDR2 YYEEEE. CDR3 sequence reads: CASSLFDRGLEAFF. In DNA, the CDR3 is TGTGCCAGCAGCTTGTTTGACAGGGGGCTTGAAGCTTTCTTT. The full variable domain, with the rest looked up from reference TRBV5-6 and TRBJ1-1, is DAGVTQSPTHLIKTRGQQVTLRCSPKSGHDTVSWYQQALGQGPQFIFQYYEEEERQRGNFPDRFSGHQFPNYSSELNVNALLLGDSALYLCASSLFDRGLEAFFGQGTRLTVV.

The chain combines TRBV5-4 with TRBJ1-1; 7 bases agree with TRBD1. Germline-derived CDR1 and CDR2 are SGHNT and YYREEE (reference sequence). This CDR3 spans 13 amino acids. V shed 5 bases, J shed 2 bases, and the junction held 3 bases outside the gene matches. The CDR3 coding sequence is TGTGCCAGCAGTCGGGACAGAAACACTGAAGCTTTCTTT. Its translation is CASSRDRNTEAFF.

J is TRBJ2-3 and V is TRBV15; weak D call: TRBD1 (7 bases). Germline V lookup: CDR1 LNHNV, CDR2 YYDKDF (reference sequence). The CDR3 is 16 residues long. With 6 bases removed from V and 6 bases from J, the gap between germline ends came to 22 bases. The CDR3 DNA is TGTGCCACCAGGAGACCCCTGACAGGGAGCGGGGATACGCAGTATTTT. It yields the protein CATRRPLTGSGDTQYF.

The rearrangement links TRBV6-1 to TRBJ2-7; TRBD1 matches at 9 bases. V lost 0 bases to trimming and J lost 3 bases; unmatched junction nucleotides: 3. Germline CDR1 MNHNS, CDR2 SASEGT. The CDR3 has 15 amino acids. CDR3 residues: CASSEAEDRGYEQYV. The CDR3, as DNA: TGTGCCAGCAGTGAAGCAGAGGACAGGGGCTACGAGCAGTACGTC.

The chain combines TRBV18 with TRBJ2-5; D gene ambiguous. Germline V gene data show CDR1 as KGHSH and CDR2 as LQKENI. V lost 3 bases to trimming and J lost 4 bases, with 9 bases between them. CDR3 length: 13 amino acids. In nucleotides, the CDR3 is TGTGCCAGCTCACCCGGGTATCGAGAGACCCAGTACTTC. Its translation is CASSPGYRETQYF.

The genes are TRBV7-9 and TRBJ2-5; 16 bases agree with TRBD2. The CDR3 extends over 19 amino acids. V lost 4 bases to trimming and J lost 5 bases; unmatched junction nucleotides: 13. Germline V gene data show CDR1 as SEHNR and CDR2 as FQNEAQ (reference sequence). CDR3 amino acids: CASSSTPGTSGRESETQYF. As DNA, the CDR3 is TGTGCCAGCAGCTCGACCCCAGGGACTAGCGGGAGGGAGTCGGAGACCCAGTACTTC.

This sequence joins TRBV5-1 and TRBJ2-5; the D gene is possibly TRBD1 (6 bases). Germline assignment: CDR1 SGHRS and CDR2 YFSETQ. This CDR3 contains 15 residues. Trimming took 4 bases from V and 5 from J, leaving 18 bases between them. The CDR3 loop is CASSDGQPWSETQYF. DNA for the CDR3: TGCGCCAGCAGCGACGGACAGCCCTGGAGCGAGACCCAGTACTTC.

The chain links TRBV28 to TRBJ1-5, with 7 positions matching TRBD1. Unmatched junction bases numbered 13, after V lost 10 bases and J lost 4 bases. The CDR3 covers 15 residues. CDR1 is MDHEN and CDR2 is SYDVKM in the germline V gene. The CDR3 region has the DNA TGTGCCACCCTCAGACAGGGCGGGGGGAATCAGCCCCAGCATTTT. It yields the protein CATLRQGGGNQPQHF.

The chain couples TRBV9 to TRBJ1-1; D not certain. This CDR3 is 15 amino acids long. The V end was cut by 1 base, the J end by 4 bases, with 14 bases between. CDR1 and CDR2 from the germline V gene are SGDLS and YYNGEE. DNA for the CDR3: TGTGCCAGCAGCGTACCAGATTTTGGCGGCACTGAAGCTTTCTTT. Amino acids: CASSVPDFGGTEAFF.

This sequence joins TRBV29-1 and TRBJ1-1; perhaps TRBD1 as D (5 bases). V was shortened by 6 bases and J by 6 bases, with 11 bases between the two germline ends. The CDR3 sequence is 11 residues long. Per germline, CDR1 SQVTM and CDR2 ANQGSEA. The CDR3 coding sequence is TGCAGCGTCCCTCAGGGTGCTGAAGCTTTCTTT. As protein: CSVPQGAEAFF.

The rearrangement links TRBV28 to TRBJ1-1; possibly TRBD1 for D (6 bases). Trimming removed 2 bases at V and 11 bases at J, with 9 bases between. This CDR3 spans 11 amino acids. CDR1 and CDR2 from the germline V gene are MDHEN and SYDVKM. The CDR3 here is CASSLTGRAFF. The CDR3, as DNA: TGTGCCAGCAGTTTAACAGGGCGGGCTTTCTTT.

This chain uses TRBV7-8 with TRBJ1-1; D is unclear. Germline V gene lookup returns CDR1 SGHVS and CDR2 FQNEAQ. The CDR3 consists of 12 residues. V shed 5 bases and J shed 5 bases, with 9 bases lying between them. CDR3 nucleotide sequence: TGTGCCAGCAGCCGTGGGGAGACTGAAGCTTTCTTT. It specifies CASSRGETEAFF.

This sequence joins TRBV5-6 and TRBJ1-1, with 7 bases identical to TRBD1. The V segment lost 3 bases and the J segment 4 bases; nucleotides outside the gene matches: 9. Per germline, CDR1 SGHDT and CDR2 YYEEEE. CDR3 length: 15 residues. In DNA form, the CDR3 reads TGTGCCAGCAGCTCCCTTAGAAACAGGGGCACTGAAGCTTTCTTT. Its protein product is CASSSLRNRGTEAFF. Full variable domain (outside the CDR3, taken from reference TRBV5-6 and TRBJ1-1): DAGVTQSPTHLIKTRGQQVTLRCSPKSGHDTVSWYQQALGQGPQFIFQYYEEEERQRGNFPDRFSGHQFPNYSSELNVNALLLGDSALYLCASSSLRNRGTEAFFGQGTRLTVV.

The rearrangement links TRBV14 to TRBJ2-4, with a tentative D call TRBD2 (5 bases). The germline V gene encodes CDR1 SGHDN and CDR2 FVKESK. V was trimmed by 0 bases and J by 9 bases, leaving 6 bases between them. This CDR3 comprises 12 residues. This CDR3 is CASSQDRGIQYF. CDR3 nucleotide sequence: TGTGCCAGCAGCCAAGATCGGGGCATTCAGTACTTC.

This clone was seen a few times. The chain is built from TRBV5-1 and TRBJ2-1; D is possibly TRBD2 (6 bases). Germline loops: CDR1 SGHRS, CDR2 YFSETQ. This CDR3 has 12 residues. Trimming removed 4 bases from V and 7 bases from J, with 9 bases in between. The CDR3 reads CASSLTRNEQFF. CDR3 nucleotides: TGCGCCAGCAGCCTGACTAGAAATGAGCAGTTCTTC.

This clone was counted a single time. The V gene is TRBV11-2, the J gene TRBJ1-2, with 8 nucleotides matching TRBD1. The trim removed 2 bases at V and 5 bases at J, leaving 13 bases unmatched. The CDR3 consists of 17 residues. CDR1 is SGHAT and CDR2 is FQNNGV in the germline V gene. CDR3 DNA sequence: TGTGCCAGCAGCTTAAACGTCGGACAGGGAGGGAGATATGGCTACACCTTC. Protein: CASSLNVGQGGRYGYTF.

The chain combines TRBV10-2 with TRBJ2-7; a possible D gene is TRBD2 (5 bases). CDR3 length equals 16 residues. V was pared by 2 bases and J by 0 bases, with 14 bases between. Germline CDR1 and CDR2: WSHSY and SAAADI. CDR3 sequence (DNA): TGCGCCAGCAGTGAGCCGAGGGATCGTGGCTCCTACGAGCAGTACTTC. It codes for CASSEPRDRGSYEQYF.

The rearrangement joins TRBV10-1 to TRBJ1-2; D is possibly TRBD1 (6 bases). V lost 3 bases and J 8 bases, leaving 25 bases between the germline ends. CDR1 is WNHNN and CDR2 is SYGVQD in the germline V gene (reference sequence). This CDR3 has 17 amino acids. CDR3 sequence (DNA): TGCGCCAGCAGTGATTACCCCTTCGGGGACAATACGGCGGGCTACACCTTC. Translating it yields CASSDYPFGDNTAGYTF.